This T cell receptor beta chain was recorded in a study of shared clonotypes between healthy human individuals. Study observations and caveats: A reduction in generation probabilities was seen for non-shared clonotypes relative to those shared by all four donors.

Measured with immunoSEQ multiplex PCR; TCRdb has only the in-frame clones, and not every one. This sample has millions of clones, with approximately 90% found just once. CDR1 SGDLS and CDR2 YYNGEE come from the germline V gene. The ends lost 7 bases at V and 6 bases at J; junction bases unmatched: 13. This CDR3 is built from 17 residues. Comments on this clone: The antigen is unknown.

The chain recombines TRBV9 with TRBJ2-2, with TRBD1 identical over 12 bases. Sequencing used naive CD4+ T cells sorted from blood. The subset was: CD45RA+ positively selected. The sequence derives from a man aged 18 to 35 in good health. Written as DNA, the CDR3 is TGTGCCAGCGCCCGGGACAGGGGGCTTTTTGAACCCGGGGAGCTGTTTTTT. Translated, it gives CASARDRGLFEPGELFF.